These 14 T cell receptor beta chains were sequenced from one sample in a study of blood T cells in healthy people across ages. Through a sample-barcoded 5' primer and a J-beta primer mix, a second PCR was run for roughly 6 to 11 cycles. TCRdb reprocessed the 5' RACE reads with MiXCR, giving one entry per CDR3 protein. The sample lists some 1,000,000 distinct CDR3 sequences; 20% to 25% were seen once. These same data were also listed under a study on T cells of mothers and their children.

Input material: blood. The receptors derive from a girl aged 2-15 years in good health.

The J gene is TRBJ2-5, the V gene TRBV28; 13 bases are shared with TRBD2. V was clipped by 1 base and J by 11 bases; unmatched bases: 10. The CDR3 contains 16 residues. Germline CDR1 MDHEN, CDR2 SYDVKM. CDR3 protein: CASSLSGLAGVGEQYF. The CDR3 nucleotides read TGTGCCAGCAGTTTATCCGGACTAGCGGGAGTAGGAGAGCAGTACTTC.

The chain joins TRBV19 to TRBJ1-3; D not certain. The V and J ends lost 0 bases and 4 bases respectively, with 13 bases between them. Germline lookup yields CDR1 LNHDA and CDR2 SQIVND (reference sequence). The CDR3 length is 16 residues. The DNA of the CDR3 is TGTGCCAGTAGTATAGATGGGGATTCGAGGGGAAACACCATATATTTT. Its translation: CASSIDGDSRGNTIYF.

The chain combines TRBV11-1 with TRBJ1-1; 10 nucleotides line up with TRBD1. Germline V gene data show CDR1 as SGHAT and CDR2 as FQDESV (reference sequence). The CDR3 runs 13 residues. V lost 3 bases and J lost 11; bases outside the gene matches: 6. The CDR3 spells CASSFTGTGAAFF. The CDR3 DNA follows: TGTGCCAGCAGCTTTACCGGGACAGGGGCGGCTTTCTTT. The full variable domain, completed using reference TRBV11-1 and TRBJ1-1, is EAEVAQSPRYKITEKSQAVAFWCDPISGHATLYWYRQILGQGPELLVQFQDESVVDDSQLPKDRFSAERLKGVDSTLKIQPAELGDSAMYLCASSFTGTGAAFFGQGTRLTVV.

The J gene is TRBJ1-1, the V gene TRBV4-1; D gene uncertain. The CDR3 runs 16 residues. Per the germline V gene, CDR1 is MGHRA and CDR2 is YSYEKL. V shed 1 base and J shed 1 base, with 13 bases lying between them. CDR3 residues: CASSQVDGRQNTEAFF. CDR3 coding DNA: TGCGCCAGCAGCCAAGTGGACGGACGGCAGAACACTGAAGCTTTCTTT.

The chain has TRBV25-1 and TRBJ1-2, with 7 bases fitting TRBD1. Germline trimming cut 5 bases from V and 6 bases from J; bases unmatched to any gene: 9. This CDR3 is built from 14 residues. Per germline, CDR1 MGHDK and CDR2 SYGVNS. The CDR3 sequence is CASSRTGGQNGYTF. CDR3 sequence (DNA): TGTGCCAGCAGTCGTACCGGGGGACAGAATGGCTACACCTTC.

V gene TRBV27 combines with J gene TRBJ1-2; possible D gene TRBD1, 5 bases. Germline lookup yields CDR1 MNHEY and CDR2 SMNVEV (reference sequence). The CDR3 loop spans 17 amino acids. Trimming removed 7 bases from V and 5 bases from J, with 26 bases in between. Here the CDR3 DNA reads TGTGCCAGCACATTCGTCGGGGCGGCTGGGCACCTGTATGGCTACACCTTC. This gives the protein CASTFVGAAGHLYGYTF.

This clonotype was counted only a few times. The gene calls are TRBV24-1 and TRBJ2-1, with 9 positions matching TRBD1. V dropped 2 bases and J dropped 8; count of bases not matched to a gene: 6. The CDR3 has 15 amino acids. CDR1 is KGHDR and CDR2 is SFDVKD in the germline V gene. CDR3 nucleotide sequence: TGTGCCACCAGTGATTCCGGACAGGGGAGAGATGAGCAGTTCTTC. It is translated as CATSDSGQGRDEQFF.

The chain uses TRBV20-1 and TRBJ2-7; D uncertain. Germline V gives CDR1 DFQATT, CDR2 SNEGSKA (reference sequence). V lost 5 bases and J 6 bases, leaving 14 bases between the germline ends. The CDR3 runs to 12 residues. This CDR3 reads CSADDGLVEQYF. DNA of the CDR3: TGCAGTGCTGACGACGGGCTAGTCGAGCAGTACTTC.

The V and J genes are TRBV7-9 and TRBJ2-7; D call uncertain. CDR3 size: 11 residues. Germline CDR1 is SEHNR and CDR2 is FQNEAQ (reference sequence). V dropped 5 bases and J dropped 7 bases, with 9 bases sitting between them. The CDR3 DNA sequence: TGTGCCAGCAGCGCCCAGGAGGAGCAGTACGTC. Residues: CASSAQEEQYV.

The chain employs TRBV4-1 and TRBJ1-5; D might be TRBD1 (5 bases). The CDR3 contains 16 residues. Germline CDR1 is MGHRA and CDR2 is YSYEKL. Trimming took off 0 bases at V and 5 bases at J, with 14 bases between the two ends. The CDR3: CASSQEPDSNHQPQHF. Here the CDR3 DNA reads TGCGCCAGCAGCCAAGAACCAGACAGTAACCATCAGCCCCAGCATTTT.

Note on this clonotype: One junction end disagrees with the germline gene, perhaps due to a read error. The chain links TRBV28 to TRBJ2-1, with D hard to call. CDR3 length: 10 amino acids. The germline V gene has CDR1 MDHEN and CDR2 SYDVKM. Here the CDR3 DNA reads TGTGCCAGCAGTTTAGATGGAAGGATCTTC. This encodes CASSLDGRIF.

This clonotype came up a few times. J is TRBJ2-5 and V is TRBV18; D gene unclear. The J call is in doubt because the DNA end fits TRBJ2-7 better. Germline-derived CDR1 and CDR2 are KGHSH and LQKENI. CDR3 length equals 14 residues. CDR3 protein: CASSPGLETLEQYF. The CDR3 region has the DNA TGTGCCAGCTCACCGGGGTTGGAGACTCTCGAGCAGTACTTC.

The CDR3 coding sequence is TGCAGTGCTTCCCGAGACAGGGGAGGCAATGAGCAGTTCTTC. Its translation: CSASRDRGGNEQFF. V gene TRBV20-1 combines with J gene TRBJ2-1, with 8 positions matching TRBD1. Germline lookup yields CDR1 DFQATT and CDR2 SNEGSKA (reference sequence). The J segment lost 6 bases and the V segment lost 5 bases, leaving 9 bases of the junction unmatched. The CDR3 is made up of 14 amino acids.

This clonotype was seen only a few times. The rearrangement joins TRBV5-1 to TRBJ1-4, with unresolved D. Germline V gene data show CDR1 as SGHRS and CDR2 as YFSETQ. There are 16 residues in the CDR3. The germline V and J ends were trimmed by 4 bases and 3 bases, with 16 bases remaining between them. In nucleotides, the CDR3 is TGCGCCAGCAGCCTACCCGGTGGGAGTCCTAATGAAAAACTGTTTTTT. Translation gives CASSLPGGSPNEKLFF.